These T cell receptor beta chains were read from a single sample in a study of PD-L1 blockade in urothelial cancer. This table comes from immunoSEQ multiplex PCR, and its TCRdb copy is limited to in-frame clones, with some not included. The profile covers approximately 47,000 clones, with about 82% appearing a single time and roughly 10% taken by the ten largest. Material: PBMCs, obtained around atezolizumab (anti-PD-L1) treatment. The receptor source for this set is a man in his 70s with urothelial cancer. Both conserved end residues are part of each CDR3. D genes are given only for firm matches. Not all rows give a size; the values are once, few, many and, for expanded clones, a class.

size,V,J,D,DNA,CDR3
-,TRBV6-1,TRBJ1-5,-,TGTGCCAGCGAAGGAGTTGGTATCCAGCCCCAGCATTTT,CASEGVGIQPQHF
-,TRBV5-5,TRBJ1-2,-,TGTGCCAGCAGGGAGACCTCTAACTATGGCTACACCTTC,CASRETSNYGYTF
-,TRBV28,TRBJ1-2,-,TGTGCCAGCAGTTTACTAACAGGGAACTATGGCTACACCTTC,CASSLLTGNYGYTF
-,TRBV18,TRBJ2-1,TRBD2,TGTGCCAGCTCACTCACTAGCGGGAGGGCCTACAATGAGCAGTTCTTC,CASSLTSGRAYNEQFF
-,TRBV29-1,TRBJ1-4,-,TGCAGCGTTGTGGACAGTGCAACTAATGAAAAACTGTTTTTT,CSVVDSATNEKLFF
-,TRBV4-1,TRBJ1-1,TRBD1,TGCGCCAGCAGCCGGGGACAGGGGGAAAACACTGAAGCTTTCTTT,CASSRGQGENTEAFF
-,TRBV10-3,TRBJ2-7,-,TGTGCCATCAGTGCTGGGGGGTCCTACGAGCAGTACTTC,CAISAGGSYEQYF
-,TRBV7-8,TRBJ2-4,-,TGTGCCAGCAGCTTAGCCGCCAGGGGTGGGCACAAAAACATTCAGTACTTC,CASSLAARGGHKNIQYF
-,TRBV4-1,TRBJ2-1,TRBD1,TGCGCCAGCAGCCAAGGACAGGGGGCTTGGAATGAGCAGTTCTTC,CASSQGQGAWNEQFF
once,TRBV19,TRBJ2-1,-,TGTGCCAGTAGCTATTCTCGGGCCACGGGGAATGAGCAGTTCTTC,CASSYSRATGNEQFF
-,TRBV10-1,TRBJ2-7,-,TGCGCCAGCAGTGAGTATGCTGGCTTTCAGCAGTACTTC,CASSEYAGFQQYF
-,TRBV11-1,TRBJ2-7,-,TGTGCCAGCATCAGCGGTCCTAGCTCCTACGAGCAGTACTTC,CASISGPSSYEQYF
-,TRBV9,TRBJ2-1,-,TGTGCCAGCAGCGTCTCTACGGAGGACAATGAGCAGTTCTTC,CASSVSTEDNEQFF
-,TRBV28,TRBJ2-7,-,TGTGCCAGCATGAAACAGGTACCCTACGAGCAGTACTTC,CASMKQVPYEQYF
-,TRBV19,TRBJ2-7,-,TGTGCCAGTAGTGATTGGAGCGAGCAGTACTTC,CASSDWSEQYF
-,TRBV6-1,TRBJ2-2,-,TGTGCCAGCAGGGGACTTAACACCGGGGAGCTGTTTTTT,CASRGLNTGELFF
-,TRBV2,TRBJ2-7,TRBD1,TGTGCCAGCAGTTGGGACAGCCGCGGGTCCGAGCAGTACTTC,CASSWDSRGSEQYF
-,TRBV6-4,TRBJ2-1,TRBD2,TGTGCCAGCAGTGCGCTAGCGGGGGCCTACAATGAGCAGTTCTTC,CASSALAGAYNEQFF
-,TRBV28,TRBJ2-3,TRBD2,TGTGCCAGCAGTTTATGGGGGCTAGCGGGAGGTGGCACAGATACGCAGTATTTT,CASSLWGLAGGGTDTQYF
-,TRBV7-3,TRBJ2-5,-,TGTGCCAGCAGCCTTAACAACCAAGAGACCCAGTACTTC,CASSLNNQETQYF
-,TRBV4-2,TRBJ2-6,-,TGTGCCAGCAGCCAAGCCACTCAAGTCTTAGAGAAATCTGGGGCCAACGTCCTGACTTTC,CASSQATQVLEKSGANVLTF
-,TRBV11-2,TRBJ2-3,TRBD1,TGTGCCAGCAGCTCACCGACAGGGGATGGGACAGATACGCAGTATTTT,CASSSPTGDGTDTQYF
few,TRBV7-9,TRBJ1-1,-,TGTGCCAGCAGCTTAAGGGGAGGTGGCACTGAAGCTTTCTTT,CASSLRGGGTEAFF